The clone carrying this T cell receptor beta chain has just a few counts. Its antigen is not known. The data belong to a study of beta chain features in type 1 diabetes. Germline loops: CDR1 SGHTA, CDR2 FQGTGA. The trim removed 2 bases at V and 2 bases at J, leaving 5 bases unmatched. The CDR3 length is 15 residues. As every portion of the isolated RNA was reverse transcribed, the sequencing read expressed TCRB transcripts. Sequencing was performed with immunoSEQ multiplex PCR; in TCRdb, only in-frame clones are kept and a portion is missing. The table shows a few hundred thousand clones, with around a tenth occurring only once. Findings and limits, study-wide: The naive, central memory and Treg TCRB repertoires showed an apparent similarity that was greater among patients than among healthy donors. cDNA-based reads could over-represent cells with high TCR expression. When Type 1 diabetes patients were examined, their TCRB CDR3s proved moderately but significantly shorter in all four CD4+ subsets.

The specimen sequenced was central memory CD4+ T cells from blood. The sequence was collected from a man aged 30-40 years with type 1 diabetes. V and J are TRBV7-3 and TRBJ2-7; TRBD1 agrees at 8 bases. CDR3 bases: TGTGCCAGCAGCTTAGGGAGGACAGGGACCTACGAGCAGTACTTC. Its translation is CASSLGRTGTYEQYF.